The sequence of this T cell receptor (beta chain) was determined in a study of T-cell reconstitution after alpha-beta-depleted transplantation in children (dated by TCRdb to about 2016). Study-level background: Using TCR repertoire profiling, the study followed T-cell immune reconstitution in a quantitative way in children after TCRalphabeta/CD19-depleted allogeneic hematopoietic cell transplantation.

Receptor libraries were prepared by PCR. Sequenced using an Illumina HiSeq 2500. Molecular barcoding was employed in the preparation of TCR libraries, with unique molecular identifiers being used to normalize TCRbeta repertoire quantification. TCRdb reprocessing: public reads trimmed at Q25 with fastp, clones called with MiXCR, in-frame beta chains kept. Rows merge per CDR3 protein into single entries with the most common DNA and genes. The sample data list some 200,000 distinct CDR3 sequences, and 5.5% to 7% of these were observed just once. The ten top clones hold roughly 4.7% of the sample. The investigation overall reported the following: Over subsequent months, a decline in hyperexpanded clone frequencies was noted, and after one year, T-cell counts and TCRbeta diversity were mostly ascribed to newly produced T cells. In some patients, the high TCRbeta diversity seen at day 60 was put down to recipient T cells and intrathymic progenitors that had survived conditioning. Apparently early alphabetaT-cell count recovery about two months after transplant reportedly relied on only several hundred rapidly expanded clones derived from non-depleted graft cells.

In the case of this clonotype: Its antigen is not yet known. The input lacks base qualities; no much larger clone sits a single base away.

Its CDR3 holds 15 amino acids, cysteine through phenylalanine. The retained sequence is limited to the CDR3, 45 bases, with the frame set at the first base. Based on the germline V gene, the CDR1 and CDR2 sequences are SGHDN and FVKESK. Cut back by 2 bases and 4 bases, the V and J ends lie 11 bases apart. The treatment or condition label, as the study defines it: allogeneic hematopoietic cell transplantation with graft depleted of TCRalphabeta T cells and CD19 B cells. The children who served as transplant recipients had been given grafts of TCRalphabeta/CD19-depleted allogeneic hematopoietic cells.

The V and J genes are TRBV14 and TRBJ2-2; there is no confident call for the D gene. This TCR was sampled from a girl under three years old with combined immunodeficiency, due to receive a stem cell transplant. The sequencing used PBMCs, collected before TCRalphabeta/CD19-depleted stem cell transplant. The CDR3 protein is CASSQNSLSTGELFF. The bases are TGTGCCAGCAGCCAAAACAGCCTATCCACCGGGGAGCTGTTTTTT.